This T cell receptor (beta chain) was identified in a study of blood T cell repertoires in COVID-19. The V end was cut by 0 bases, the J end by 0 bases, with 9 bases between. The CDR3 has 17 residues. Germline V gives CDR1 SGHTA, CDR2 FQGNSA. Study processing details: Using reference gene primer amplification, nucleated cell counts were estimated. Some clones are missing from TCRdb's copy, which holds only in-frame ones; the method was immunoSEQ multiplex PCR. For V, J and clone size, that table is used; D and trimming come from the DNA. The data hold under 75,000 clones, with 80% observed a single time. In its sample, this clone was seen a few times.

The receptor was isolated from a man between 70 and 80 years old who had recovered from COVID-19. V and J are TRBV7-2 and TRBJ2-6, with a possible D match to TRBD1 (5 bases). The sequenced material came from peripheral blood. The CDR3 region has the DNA TGTGCCAGCAGCTTAGCGTGGGGCAGCTCTGGGGCCAACGTCCTGACTTTC. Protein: CASSLAWGSSGANVLTF.